The sequence of this T cell receptor beta chain was determined in a study of CD8 T cells in ankylosing spondylitis (dated by TCRdb to the late 2010s). As for the study more broadly: The study profiled T cell receptor beta repertoires in healthy donors and ankylosing spondylitis patients to find disease-linked TCR variants. The full study cohort was made up of 20 to 25 ankylosing spondylitis patients and some 100 healthy donors. Samples of peripheral blood were taken, and for ankylosing spondylitis patients, synovial fluid was collected as well.

Study-wide findings and limitations: Significant enrichment of the disease-linked clones was reported in matched synovial fluid samples from ankylosing spondylitis patients. Some motif variants had previously been reported in the synovial fluid and blood of reactive arthritis patients, which suggests shared mechanisms of disease initiation. A TCR beta motif of several highly homologous amino acid variants appeared characteristic of blood from ankylosing spondylitis patients. In peripheral blood, the disease-linked clones were found at relatively low frequencies and had a CD8+ phenotype.

Sequencer: Illumina HiSeq 2500. Quantitative 5'-RACE with molecular barcodes was used to prepare TCR beta libraries. As for the original processing: A new computational method based on a probabilistic model of VDJ rearrangement was used to identify disease-linked TCR variants. TCRdb passed the public sequencing reads through fastp at Q25 and MiXCR, retaining productive beta sequences. CDR3 protein duplicates are merged, each entry listing the most common genes and DNA. The V and J calls here are based on TCRdb, not the publication. The table for this sample lists approximately 200,000 distinct CDR3 sequences; roughly 12% of them were counted only once. The ten largest clones add up to 16% of the sample. This clonotype came up many times. Its recognized antigen is unknown. One base away there is no much larger clone; base qualities are not given. From cysteine to phenylalanine, the CDR3 is 13 amino acids long. Just CDR3 DNA is preserved here, 39 bases in frame from base 1. CDR1 and CDR2, looked up from the germline V gene (reference sequence), are PRHDT and FYEKMQ. Between the V and J ends, shortened by 5 bases and 10 bases respectively, the junction contains 15 bases.

What was sequenced was blood, either unsorted or a sorted T cell fraction (not recorded which). The sequence came from a male donor with ankylosing spondylitis or in good health (not recorded which). The chain joins TRBV13 to TRBJ2-1, with no reliable assignment of the D segment. The DNA sequence reads TGTGCCAGCAGCACAAGTGACACTGCCGAGCAGTTCTTC. Translated, it reads CASSTSDTAEQFF.